This entry concerns a single TCR beta chain. Its antigen is not known. This CDR3 comprises 16 residues. Germline CDR1 is MNHNS and CDR2 is SASEGT. Trimming pared 0 bases from V and 8 bases from J, leaving 17 bases between. The study sequenced cultured CD4+ T cell DNA using the Oncomine TCR Beta short-read assay. MiXCR, run by TCRdb on the PCR reads, gives a single entry per CDR3 protein. This table has 13,000 or so distinct CDR3 sequences, under 55% appearing once. The data are from a study of vaccination and CD4 T cells after COVID-19. Noted treatment: approximately nine-day PBMC culture with coronavirus spike peptide pools or control peptides (ViraFEST assay). A negative selection step was used to isolate CD4+ T cells once culture had run for 10 to 11 days.

Sequenced input: CD4+ T cells from blood, cultured in vitro. The V gene is TRBV6-1, the J gene TRBJ2-1; D might be TRBD1 (6 bases). The clonotype comes from a human donor who had recovered from COVID-19. CDR3 sequence: CASSEAVTWWGHEQFF. Written as DNA, the CDR3 is TGTGCCAGCAGTGAAGCGGTAACATGGTGGGGGCATGAGCAGTTCTTC.